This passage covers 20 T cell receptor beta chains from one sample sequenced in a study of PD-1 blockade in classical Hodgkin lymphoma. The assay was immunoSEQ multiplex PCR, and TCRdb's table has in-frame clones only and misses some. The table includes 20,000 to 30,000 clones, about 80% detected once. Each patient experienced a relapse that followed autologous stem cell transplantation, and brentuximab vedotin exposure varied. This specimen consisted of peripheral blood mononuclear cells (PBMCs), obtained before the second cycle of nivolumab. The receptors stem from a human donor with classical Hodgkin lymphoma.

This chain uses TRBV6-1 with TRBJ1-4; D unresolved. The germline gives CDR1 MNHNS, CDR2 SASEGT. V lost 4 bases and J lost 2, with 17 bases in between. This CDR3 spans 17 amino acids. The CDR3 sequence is CASSVKGRYPTNEKLFF. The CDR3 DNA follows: TGTGCCAGCAGTGTCAAGGGTCGGTATCCTACTAATGAAAAACTGTTTTTT.

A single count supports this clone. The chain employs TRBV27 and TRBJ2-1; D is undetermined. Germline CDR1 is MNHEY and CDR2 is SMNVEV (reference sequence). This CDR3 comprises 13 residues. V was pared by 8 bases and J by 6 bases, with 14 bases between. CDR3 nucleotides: TGTGCCAGCCGTATGCGGTCTCGCAATGAGCAGTTCTTC. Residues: CASRMRSRNEQFF.

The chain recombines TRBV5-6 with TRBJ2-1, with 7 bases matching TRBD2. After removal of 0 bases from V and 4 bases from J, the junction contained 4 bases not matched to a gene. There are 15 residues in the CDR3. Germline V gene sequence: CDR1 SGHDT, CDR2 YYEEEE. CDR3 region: CASSLGGSVYNEQFF. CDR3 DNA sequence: TGTGCCAGCAGCTTGGGCGGGAGCGTTTACAATGAGCAGTTCTTC.

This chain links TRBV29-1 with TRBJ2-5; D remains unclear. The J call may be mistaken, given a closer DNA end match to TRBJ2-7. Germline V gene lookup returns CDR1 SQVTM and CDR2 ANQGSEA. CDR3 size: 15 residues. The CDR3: CSVSWVPGPFYEQYF. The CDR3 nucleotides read TGCAGCGTCTCATGGGTCCCCGGGCCCTTCTACGAGCAGTACTTC.

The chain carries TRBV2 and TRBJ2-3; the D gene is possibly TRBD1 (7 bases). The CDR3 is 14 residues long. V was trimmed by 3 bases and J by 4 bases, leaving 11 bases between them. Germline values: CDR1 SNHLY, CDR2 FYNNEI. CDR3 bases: TGTGCCAGCAGTGATCAGGGGGGCGCAGATACGCAGTATTTT. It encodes CASSDQGGADTQYF.

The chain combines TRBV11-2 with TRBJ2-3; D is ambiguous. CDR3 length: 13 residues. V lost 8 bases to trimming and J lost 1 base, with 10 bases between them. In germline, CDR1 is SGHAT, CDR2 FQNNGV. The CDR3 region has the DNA TGTGCCAGCTTAAGGTCTGGCACAGATACGCAGTATTTT. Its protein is CASLRSGTDTQYF.

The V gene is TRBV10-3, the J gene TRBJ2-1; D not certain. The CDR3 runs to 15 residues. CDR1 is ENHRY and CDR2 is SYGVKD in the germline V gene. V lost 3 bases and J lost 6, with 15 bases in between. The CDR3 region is CAISDHSDISNEQFF. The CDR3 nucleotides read TGTGCCATCAGTGATCACAGCGATATATCCAATGAGCAGTTCTTC.

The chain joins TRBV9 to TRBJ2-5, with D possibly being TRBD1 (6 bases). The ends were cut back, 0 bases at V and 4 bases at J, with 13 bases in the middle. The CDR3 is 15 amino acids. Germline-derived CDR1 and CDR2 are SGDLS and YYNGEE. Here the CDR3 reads CASSVAGTRGETQYF. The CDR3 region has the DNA TGTGCCAGCAGCGTAGCGGGGACCAGGGGAGAGACCCAGTACTTC.

The CDR3 region has the DNA TGTGCCAGCAGCTTCCCCGGAGAAATCACCGGGGAGCTGTTTTTT. Translating gives CASSFPGEITGELFF. This rearrangement joins TRBV7-2 to TRBJ2-2; D gene ambiguous. The CDR3 is 15 amino acids. Germline CDR1 is SGHTA and CDR2 is FQGNSA. Between the trimmed V and J ends, which lost 3 bases and 4 bases, there was a span of 12 bases. The whole variable domain, remainder taken from reference TRBV7-2 and TRBJ2-2, is GAGVSQSPSNKVTEKGKDVELRCDPISGHTALYWYRQSLGQGLEFLIYFQGNSAPDKSGLPSDRFSAERTGGSVSTLTIQRTQQEDSAVYLCASSFPGEITGELFFGEGSRLTVL.

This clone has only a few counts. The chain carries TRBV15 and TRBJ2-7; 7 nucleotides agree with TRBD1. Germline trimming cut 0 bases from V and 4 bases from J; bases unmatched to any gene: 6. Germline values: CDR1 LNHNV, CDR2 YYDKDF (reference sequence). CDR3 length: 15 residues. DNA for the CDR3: TGTGCCACCAGCAGAGAAGGGGGCGCCCCGTACGAGCAGTACTTC. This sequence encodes CATSREGGAPYEQYF.

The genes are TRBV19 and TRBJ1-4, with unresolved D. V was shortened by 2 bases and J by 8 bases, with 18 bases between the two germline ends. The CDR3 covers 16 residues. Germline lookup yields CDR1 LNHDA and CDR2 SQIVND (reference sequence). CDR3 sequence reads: CASSINGLFLSEKLFF. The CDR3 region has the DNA TGTGCCAGTAGTATAAACGGACTTTTCCTGAGCGAAAAACTGTTTTTT.

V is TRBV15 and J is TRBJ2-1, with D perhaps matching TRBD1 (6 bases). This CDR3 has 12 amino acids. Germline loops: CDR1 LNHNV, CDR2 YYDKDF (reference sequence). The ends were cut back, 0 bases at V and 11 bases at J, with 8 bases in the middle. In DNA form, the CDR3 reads TGTGCCACCAGCAGAGAGGGACATCAGCAGTTCTTC. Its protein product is CATSREGHQQFF.

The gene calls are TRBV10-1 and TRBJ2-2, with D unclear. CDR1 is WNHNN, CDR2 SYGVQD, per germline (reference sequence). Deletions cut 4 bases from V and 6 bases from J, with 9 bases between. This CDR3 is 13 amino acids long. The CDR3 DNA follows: TGCGCCAGCAGTGGGCTAAGGCCCGGGGAGCTGTTTTTT. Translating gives CASSGLRPGELFF.

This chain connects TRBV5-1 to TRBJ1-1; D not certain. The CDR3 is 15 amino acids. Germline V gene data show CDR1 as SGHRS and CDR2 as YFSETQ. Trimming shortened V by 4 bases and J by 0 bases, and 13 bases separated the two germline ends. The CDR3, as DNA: TGCGCCAGCAGCGGCGGTGGAGGGATGAACACTGAAGCTTTCTTT. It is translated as CASSGGGGMNTEAFF.

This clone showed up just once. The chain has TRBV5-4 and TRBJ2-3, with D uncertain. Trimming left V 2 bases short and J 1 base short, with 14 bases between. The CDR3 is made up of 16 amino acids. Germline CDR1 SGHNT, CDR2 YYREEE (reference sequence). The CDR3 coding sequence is TGTGCCAGCAGCTTACGTAGATTGGCTGGCACAGATACGCAGTATTTT. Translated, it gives CASSLRRLAGTDTQYF.

The CDR3 sequence is CASSLETGRDTIYF. CDR3 bases: TGCGCCAGCAGCTTGGAGACAGGGAGGGACACCATATATTTT. This chain uses TRBV5-1 with TRBJ1-3; 7 bases map to TRBD1. With V trimmed by 0 bases and J by 8 bases, 5 bases remained unmatched. The length of the CDR3 is 14 residues. Germline V gives CDR1 SGHRS, CDR2 YFSETQ.

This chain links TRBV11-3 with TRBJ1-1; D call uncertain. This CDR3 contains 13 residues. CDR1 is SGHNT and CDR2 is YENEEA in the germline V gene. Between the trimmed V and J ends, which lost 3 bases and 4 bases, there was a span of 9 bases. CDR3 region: CASSFVSSTEAFF. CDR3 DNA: TGTGCCAGCAGCTTCGTGTCGAGCACTGAAGCTTTCTTT.

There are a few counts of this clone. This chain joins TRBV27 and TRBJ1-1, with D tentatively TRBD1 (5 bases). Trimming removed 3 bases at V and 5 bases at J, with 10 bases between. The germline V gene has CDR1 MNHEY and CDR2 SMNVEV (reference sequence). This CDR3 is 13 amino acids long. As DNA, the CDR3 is TGTGCCAGCAGTTTGCTGGGGCTGACTGAAGCTTTCTTT. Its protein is CASSLLGLTEAFF.

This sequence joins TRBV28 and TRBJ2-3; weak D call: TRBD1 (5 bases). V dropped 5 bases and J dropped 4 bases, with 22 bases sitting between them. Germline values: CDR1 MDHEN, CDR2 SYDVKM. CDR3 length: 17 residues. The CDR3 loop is CASSVLGRARESDTQYF. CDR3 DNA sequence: TGTGCCAGCAGTGTCTTAGGGCGAGCCAGGGAATCAGATACGCAGTATTTT.

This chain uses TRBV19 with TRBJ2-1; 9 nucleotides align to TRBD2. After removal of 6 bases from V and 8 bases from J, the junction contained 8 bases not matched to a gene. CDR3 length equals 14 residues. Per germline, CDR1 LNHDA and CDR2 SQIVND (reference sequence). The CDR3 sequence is CASRGGRALYEQFF. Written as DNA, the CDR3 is TGTGCCAGTAGAGGCGGGAGGGCTTTGTATGAGCAGTTCTTC.